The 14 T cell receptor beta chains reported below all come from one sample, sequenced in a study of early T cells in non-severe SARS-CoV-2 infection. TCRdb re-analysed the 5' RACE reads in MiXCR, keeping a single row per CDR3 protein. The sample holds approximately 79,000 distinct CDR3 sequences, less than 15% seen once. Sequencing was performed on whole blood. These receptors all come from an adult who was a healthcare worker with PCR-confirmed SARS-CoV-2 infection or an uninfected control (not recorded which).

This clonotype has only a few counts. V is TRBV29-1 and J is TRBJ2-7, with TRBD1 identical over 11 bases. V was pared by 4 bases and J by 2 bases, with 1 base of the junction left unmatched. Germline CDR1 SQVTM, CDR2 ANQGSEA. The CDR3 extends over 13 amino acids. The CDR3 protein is CSVAGQGAYEQYF. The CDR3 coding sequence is TGCAGCGTTGCGGGACAGGGGGCCTACGAGCAGTACTTC.

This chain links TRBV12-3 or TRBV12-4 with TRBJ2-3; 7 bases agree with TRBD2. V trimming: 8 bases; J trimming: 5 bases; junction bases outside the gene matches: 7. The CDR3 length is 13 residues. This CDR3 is CASLGGLLDTQYF. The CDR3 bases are TGTGCCAGCCTCGGGGGGTTATTAGATACGCAGTATTTT.

CDR3 coding DNA: TGTGCCAGCAGTCTCCGGCCCAGAGAGACCCAGTACTTC. It specifies CASSLRPRETQYF. The chain has TRBV6-5 and TRBJ2-5, with unresolved D. Germline assignment: CDR1 MNHEY and CDR2 SVGAGI. Trimming stripped 5 bases from V and 4 bases from J, with 11 bases between. The CDR3 sequence is 13 residues long.

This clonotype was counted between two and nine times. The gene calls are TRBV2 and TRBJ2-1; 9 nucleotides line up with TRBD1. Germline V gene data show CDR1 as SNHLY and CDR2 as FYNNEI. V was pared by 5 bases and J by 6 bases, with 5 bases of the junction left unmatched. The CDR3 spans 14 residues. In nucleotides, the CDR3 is TGTGCCAGCAGTAGGTCGACAGGGGGCAATGAGCAGTTCTTC. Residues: CASSRSTGGNEQFF.

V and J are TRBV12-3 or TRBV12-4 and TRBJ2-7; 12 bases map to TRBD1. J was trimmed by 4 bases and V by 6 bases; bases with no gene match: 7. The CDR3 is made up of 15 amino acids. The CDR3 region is CASSTGTGGIYEQYF. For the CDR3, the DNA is TGTGCCAGCAGCACCGGGACAGGGGGCATTTACGAGCAGTACTTC.

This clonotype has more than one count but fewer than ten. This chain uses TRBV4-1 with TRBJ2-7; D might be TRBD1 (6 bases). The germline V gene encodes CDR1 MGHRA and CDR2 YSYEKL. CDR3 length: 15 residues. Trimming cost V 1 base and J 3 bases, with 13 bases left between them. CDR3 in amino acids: CASSQGQGTLYEQYF. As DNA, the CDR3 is TGCGCCAGCAGCCAAGGGCAGGGGACCCTCTACGAGCAGTACTTC.

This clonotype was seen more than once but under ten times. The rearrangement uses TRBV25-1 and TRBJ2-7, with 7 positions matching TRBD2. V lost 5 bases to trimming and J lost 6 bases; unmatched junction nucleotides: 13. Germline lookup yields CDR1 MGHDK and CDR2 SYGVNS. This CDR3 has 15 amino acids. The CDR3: CASSLSAGGYSEQYF. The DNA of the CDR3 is TGTGCCAGCAGTTTATCCGCCGGGGGGTATTCCGAGCAGTACTTC.

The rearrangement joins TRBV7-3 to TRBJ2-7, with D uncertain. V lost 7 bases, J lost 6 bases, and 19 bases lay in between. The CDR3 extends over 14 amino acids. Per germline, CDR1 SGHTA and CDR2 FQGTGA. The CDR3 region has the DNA TGTGCCAGCAAAAGCCAACCTACCAGTTCCGAGCAGTACTTC. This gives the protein CASKSQPTSSEQYF.

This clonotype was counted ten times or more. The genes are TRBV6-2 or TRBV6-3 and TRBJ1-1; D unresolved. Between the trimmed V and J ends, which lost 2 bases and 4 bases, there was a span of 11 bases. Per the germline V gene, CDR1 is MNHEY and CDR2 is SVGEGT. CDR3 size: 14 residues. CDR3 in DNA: TGTGCCAGCAGTTACGCGTTCATAAGCACTGAAGCTTTCTTT. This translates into CASSYAFISTEAFF.

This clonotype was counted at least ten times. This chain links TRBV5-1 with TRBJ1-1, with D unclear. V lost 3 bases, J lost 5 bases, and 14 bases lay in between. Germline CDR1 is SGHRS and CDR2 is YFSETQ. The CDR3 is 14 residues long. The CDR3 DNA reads TGCGCCAGCAGCTCGGACGGTGCGTGGACTGAAGCTTTCTTT. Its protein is CASSSDGAWTEAFF.

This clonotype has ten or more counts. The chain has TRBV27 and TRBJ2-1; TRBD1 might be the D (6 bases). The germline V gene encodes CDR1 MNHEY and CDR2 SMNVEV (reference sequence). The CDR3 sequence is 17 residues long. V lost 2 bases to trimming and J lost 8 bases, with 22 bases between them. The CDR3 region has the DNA TGTGCCAGCAGTTTAAGGTTCGACAGGCCCTTGGACCATGAGCAGTTCTTC. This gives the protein CASSLRFDRPLDHEQFF.

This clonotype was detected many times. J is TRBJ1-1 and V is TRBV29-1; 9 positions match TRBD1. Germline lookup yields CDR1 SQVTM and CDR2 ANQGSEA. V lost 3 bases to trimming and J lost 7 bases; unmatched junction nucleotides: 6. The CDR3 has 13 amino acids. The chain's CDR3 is CSVEGQGNVEAFF. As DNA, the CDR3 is TGCAGCGTTGAGGGACAGGGTAACGTTGAAGCTTTCTTT.

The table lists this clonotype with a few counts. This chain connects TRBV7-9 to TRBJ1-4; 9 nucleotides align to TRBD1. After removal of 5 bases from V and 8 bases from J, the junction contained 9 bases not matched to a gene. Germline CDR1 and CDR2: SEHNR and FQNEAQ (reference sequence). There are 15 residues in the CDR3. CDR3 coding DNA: TGTGCCAGCAGCCCCGGGACAGGGTCGAGAGAAAAACTGTTTTTT. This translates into CASSPGTGSREKLFF.

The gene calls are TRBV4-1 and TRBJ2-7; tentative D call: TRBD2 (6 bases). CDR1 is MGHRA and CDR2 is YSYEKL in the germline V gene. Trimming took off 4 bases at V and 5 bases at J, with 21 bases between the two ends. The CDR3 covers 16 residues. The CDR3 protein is CASSLTVEGGWDEQYF. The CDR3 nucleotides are TGCGCCAGCAGCCTAACGGTGGAGGGAGGATGGGACGAGCAGTACTTC.